Described below is a single T cell receptor beta chain sequence and its context. The specificity of this receptor is unknown. Within one base of it there is no much larger clone, and no base qualities were kept. The data were obtained in a study of blood T cells in healthy people across ages (dated by TCRdb to between 2014 and 2017). Context from the whole study: In model experiments, template switching captured roughly one uniquely barcoded TCR beta cDNA molecule for every two T cells. Using deep sequencing normalized with unique cDNA molecular identifiers, the study measured how TCR beta repertoire diversity changes with age. The donors were split into four age groups: young (average roughly 15 years), middle-aged (39), aged (62) and long-lived (more than 80). To avoid experimental bias, donors of different ages were spread randomly across the sequencing lanes. For two donors (one aged 18 to 30 and one aged 80 or older), the study analyzed two additional independent replicas of 1 million unique cDNA reads from the same blood draw.

The library was made by 5' RACE. The instrument was an Illumina HiSeq 2500. The second PCR ran for roughly 7 to 11 cycles and used a J-beta primer mix along with a sample-barcoded 5' primer. A unique molecular identifier was introduced onto each TCR beta cDNA molecule by a template-switch 5' adaptor carrying 12 random nucleotides. Each sample yielded at least 3 million CDR3-containing paired-end reads. First-strand cDNA was synthesized from all RNA with the Mint cDNA synthesis kit, primed by a TRBC-specific oligonucleotide. Following uracil-DNA glycosylase treatment, a first 18-cycle PCR with universal primers M1SS and BC2_uni_R was performed on all cDNA. The study's own analysis went as follows. For normalization, 1 million high-quality reads were randomly selected from each sample, with every read carrying a distinct molecular identifier. Instead of being binned into consensus sequences, reads with shared molecular identifiers were discarded. MiTCR, set to a Q25 quality threshold and the strictest error-elimination algorithm, was used for CDR3 identification, clonotype clustering and error correction. A nonparametric unseen species model with Euler transformation was used to estimate lower-bound total TCR beta diversity. TCRdb reprocessing: public reads trimmed at Q25 with fastp, clones called with MiXCR, in-frame beta chains kept. Records with the same CDR3 protein are collapsed into one entry carrying the most frequent genes and DNA. It is TCRdb's table, rather than the study itself, that gives the V and J calls and clone size. For this sample there are nearly 800,000 distinct CDR3 sequences; more than 55% appear just once. About 26% of the sample rests with the top ten.

Systemically healthy Caucasian individuals from Russia, about 38 in total and aged about 6 to 100 years, were included as donors. Each donor gave around 9 milliliters of peripheral blood, collected into EDTA-treated Vacutainer tubes. Ficoll-Paque density-gradient centrifugation was used to isolate PBMCs, with at least 6 million per sample. Trizol reagent was used to extract total RNA from the PBMCs, yielding at least 5 micrograms per sample. For every donor, an aliquot of PBMCs went through flow cytometry to measure the percentages of naive CD45RAhigh/CD27high T cells. On the study overall, not on this receptor specifically: The long-lived group showed more naive CD4+ T cells, fewer expanded clones and increased TCR diversity than the aged group, suggesting age selection. Estimates of total diversity based on one million sequenced T cells were regarded as lower bounds and as underestimates. Bulk unsorted PBMC profiling prevented conclusive comparison of naive and antigen-experienced compartments. Observed TCR beta diversity per million T cells fell roughly linearly with age, and a significant reduction was already apparent by age roughly 40. Observed TCR beta diversity correlated strongly with the percentage of naive T cells measured by flow cytometry. The CMV infection status of donors was not known, potentially confounding age-related changes in expanded clonotypes.

This sequence was found in a man aged 40-55 years in good health. Sequencing was performed on blood.

The CDR3 loop reads CASSVGWGLSTDTQYF. The nucleotides are TGTGCCAGCAGCGTAGGTTGGGGCCTTAGCACAGATACGCAGTATTTT. The chain is made from TRBV9 and TRBJ2-3; TRBD1 is perhaps the D gene, given 5 matching bases. CDR1 SGDLS and CDR2 YYNGEE were looked up in the germline V gene. Spanning cysteine to phenylalanine, the CDR3 consists of 16 amino acids. The retained sequence is limited to the CDR3, 48 bases, with the frame set at the first base. V was cut back by 0 bases and J by 0 bases, leaving a gap of 11 bases between them.